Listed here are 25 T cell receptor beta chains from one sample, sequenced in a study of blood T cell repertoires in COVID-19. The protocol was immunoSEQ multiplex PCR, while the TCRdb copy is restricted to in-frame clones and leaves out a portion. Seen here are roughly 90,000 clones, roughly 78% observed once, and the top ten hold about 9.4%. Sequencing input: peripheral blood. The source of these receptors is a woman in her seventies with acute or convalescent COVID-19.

CDR3 sequence (DNA): TGTGCCAGCAGCCTCGGCACTGAAGCTTTCTTT. It translates to CASSLGTEAFF. The gene calls are TRBV7-2 and TRBJ1-1; D unresolved. CDR1 is SGHTA and CDR2 is FQGNSA in the germline V gene. V was clipped by 5 bases and J by 4 bases, with 5 bases between them. CDR3 size: 11 residues.

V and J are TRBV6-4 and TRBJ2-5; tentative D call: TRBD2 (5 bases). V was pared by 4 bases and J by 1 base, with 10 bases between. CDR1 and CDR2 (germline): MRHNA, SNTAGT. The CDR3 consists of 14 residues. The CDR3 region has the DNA TGTGCCAGCAGTGGAGAGGGCAGCCAAGAGACCCAGTACTTC. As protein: CASSGEGSQETQYF.

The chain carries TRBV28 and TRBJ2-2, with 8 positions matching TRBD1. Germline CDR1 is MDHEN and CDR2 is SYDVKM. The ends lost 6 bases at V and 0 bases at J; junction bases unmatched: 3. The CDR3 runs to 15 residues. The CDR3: CASSPDRANTGELFF. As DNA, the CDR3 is TGTGCCAGCAGCCCGGACAGGGCGAACACCGGGGAGCTGTTTTTT.

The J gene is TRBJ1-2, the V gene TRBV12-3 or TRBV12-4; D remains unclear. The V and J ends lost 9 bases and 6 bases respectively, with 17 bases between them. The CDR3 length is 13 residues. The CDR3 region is CASFRGTRDGYTF. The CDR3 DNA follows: TGTGCCAGTTTCCGGGGAACAAGGGATGGCTACACCTTC.

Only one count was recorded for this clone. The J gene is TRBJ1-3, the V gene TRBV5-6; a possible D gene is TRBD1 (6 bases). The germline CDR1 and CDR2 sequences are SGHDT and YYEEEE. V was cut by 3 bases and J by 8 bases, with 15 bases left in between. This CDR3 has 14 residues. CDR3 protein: CASSSQGNPHTIYF. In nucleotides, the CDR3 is TGTGCCAGCAGCTCACAGGGTAATCCGCACACCATATATTTT.

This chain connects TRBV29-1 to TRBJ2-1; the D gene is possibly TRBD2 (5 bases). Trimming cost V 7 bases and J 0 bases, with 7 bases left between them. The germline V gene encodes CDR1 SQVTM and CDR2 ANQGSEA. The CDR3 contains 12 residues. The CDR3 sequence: CSGRDSYNEQFF. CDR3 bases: TGCAGCGGACGGGACTCCTACAATGAGCAGTTCTTC.

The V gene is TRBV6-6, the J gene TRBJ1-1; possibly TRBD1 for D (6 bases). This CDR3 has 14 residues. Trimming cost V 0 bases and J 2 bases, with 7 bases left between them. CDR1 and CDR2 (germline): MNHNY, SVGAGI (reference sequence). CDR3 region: CASSYSDSNTEAFF. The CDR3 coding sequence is TGTGCCAGCAGTTACTCGGACAGCAACACTGAAGCTTTCTTT.

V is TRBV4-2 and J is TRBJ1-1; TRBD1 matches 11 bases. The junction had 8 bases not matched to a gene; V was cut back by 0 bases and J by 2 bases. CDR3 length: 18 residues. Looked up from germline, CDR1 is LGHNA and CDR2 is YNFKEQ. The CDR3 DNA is TGTGCCAGCAGCCAAGATCCGGGGACAGGGGGGAGTAACACTGAAGCTTTCTTT. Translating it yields CASSQDPGTGGSNTEAFF.

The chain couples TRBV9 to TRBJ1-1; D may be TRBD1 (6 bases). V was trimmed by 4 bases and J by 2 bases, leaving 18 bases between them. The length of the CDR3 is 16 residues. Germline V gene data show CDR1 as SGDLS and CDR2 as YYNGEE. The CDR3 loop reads CASSFTGNRANTEAFF. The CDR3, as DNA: TGTGCCAGCAGCTTCACCGGTAACAGGGCTAACACTGAAGCTTTCTTT.

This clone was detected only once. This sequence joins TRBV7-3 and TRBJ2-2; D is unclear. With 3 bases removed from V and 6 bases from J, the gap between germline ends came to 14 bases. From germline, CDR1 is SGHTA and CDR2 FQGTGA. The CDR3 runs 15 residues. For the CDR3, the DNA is TGTGCCAGCAGCTTTAGGATAAGTGGAGCCGGGGAGCTGTTTTTT. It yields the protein CASSFRISGAGELFF. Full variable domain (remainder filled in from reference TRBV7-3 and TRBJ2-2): GAGVSQTPSNKVTEKGKYVELRCDPISGHTALYWYRQSLGQGPEFLIYFQGTGAADDSGLPNDRFFAVRPEGSVSTLKIQRTERGDSAVYLCASSFRISGAGELFFGEGSRLTVL.

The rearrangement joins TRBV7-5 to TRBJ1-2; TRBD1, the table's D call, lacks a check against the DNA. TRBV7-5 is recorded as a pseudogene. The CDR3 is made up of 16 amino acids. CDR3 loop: CVRSLWSGLTLYGYTF. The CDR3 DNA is TGTGTCAGAAGCTTATGGTCAGGTCTTACCCTCTATGGCTACACCTTC.

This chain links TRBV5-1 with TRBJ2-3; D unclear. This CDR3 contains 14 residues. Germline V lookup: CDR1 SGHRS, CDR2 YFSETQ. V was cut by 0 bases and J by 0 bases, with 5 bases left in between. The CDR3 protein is CASSLVISTDTQYF. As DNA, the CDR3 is TGCGCCAGCAGCTTGGTAATTAGCACAGATACGCAGTATTTT.

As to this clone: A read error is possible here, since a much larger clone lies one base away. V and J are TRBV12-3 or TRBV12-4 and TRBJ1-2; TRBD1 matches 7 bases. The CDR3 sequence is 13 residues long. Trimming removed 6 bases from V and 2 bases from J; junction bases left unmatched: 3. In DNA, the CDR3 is TGTGCCAGCAGCCCGACAGGGAACTATGGCTACACCTTC. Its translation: CASSPTGNYGYTF.

CDR3 residues: CASRPGTGSTDTQYF. The CDR3 region has the DNA TGTGCCAGCAGACCCGGGACAGGTAGCACAGATACGCAGTATTTT. The V gene is TRBV5-4, the J gene TRBJ2-3; 8 bases align to TRBD1. The length of the CDR3 is 15 residues. CDR1 and CDR2 (germline): SGHNT, YYREEE (reference sequence). The V segment lost 5 bases and the J segment 0 bases; nucleotides outside the gene matches: 5.

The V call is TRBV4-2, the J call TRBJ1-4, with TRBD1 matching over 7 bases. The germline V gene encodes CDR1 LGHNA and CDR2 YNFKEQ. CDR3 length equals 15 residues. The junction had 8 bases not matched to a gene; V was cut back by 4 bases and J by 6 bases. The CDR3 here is CASSPTGADDEKLFF. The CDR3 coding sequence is TGTGCCAGCAGCCCCACAGGGGCGGACGATGAAAAACTGTTTTTT.

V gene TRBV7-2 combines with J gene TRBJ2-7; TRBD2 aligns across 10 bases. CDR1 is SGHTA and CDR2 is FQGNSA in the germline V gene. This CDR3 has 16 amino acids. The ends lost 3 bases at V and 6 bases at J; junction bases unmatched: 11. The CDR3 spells CASSLDSGGARPEQYF. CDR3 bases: TGTGCCAGCAGCTTGGACAGCGGGGGGGCTCGTCCCGAGCAGTACTTC.

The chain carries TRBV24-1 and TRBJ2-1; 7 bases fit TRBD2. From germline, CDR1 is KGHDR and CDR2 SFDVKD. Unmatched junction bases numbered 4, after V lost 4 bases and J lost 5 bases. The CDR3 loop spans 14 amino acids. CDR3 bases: TGTGCCACCAGTGAAGGGGACTACAACAATGAGCAGTTCTTC. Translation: CATSEGDYNNEQFF.

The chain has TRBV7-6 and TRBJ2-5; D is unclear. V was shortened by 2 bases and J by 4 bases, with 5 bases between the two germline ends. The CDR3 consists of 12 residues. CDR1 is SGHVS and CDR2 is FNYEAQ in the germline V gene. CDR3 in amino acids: CASSLLAETQYF. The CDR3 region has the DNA TGTGCCAGCAGCTTATTGGCAGAGACCCAGTACTTC.

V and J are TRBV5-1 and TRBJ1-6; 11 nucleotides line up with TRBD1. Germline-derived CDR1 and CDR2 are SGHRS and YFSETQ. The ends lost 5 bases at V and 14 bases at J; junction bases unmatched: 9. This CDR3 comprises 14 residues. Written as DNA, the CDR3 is TGCGCCAGCAGGGAGGGGACAGGGGGTATAACCCTCCACTTT. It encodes CASREGTGGITLHF.

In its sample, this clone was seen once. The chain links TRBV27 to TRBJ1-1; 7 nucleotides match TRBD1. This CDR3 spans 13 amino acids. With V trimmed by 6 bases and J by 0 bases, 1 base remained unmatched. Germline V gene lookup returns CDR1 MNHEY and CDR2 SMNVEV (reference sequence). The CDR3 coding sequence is TGTGCCAGCAGACAGGGGATGAACACTGAAGCTTTCTTT. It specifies CASRQGMNTEAFF.

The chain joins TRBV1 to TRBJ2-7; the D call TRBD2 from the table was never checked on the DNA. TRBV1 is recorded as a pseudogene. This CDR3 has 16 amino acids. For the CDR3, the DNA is TGCACCAGCAGCAAACTTCCGGCGGGAGGGTCCTACGAGCAGTACTTC. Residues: CTSSKLPAGGSYEQYF.

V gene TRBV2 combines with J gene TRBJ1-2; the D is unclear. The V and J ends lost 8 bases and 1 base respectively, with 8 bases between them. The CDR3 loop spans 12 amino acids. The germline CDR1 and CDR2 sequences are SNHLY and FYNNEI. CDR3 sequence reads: CASGPDNYGYTF. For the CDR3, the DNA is TGTGCCAGCGGTCCAGATAACTATGGCTACACCTTC.

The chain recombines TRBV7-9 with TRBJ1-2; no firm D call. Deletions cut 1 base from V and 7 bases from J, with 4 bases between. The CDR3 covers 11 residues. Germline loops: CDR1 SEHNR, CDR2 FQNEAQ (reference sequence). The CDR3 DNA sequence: TGTGCCAGCAGCTTAGGTAGTGGCTACACCTTC. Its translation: CASSLGSGYTF.

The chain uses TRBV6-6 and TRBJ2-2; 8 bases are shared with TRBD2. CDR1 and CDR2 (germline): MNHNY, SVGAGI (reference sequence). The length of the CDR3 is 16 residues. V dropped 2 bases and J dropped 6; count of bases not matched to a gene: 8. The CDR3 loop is CASSYHELAVAGELFF. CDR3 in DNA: TGTGCCAGCAGTTACCACGAACTAGCGGTAGCCGGGGAGCTGTTTTTT.

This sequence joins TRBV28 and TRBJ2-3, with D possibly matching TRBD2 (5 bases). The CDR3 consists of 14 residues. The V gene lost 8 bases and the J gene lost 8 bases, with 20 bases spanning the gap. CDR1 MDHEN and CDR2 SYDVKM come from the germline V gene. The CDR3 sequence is CASGPSAALGTQYF. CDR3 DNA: TGTGCCAGCGGCCCCTCAGCGGCGCTTGGTACGCAGTATTTT.